Listed here are 4 T cell receptor beta chains from one sample, sequenced in a study of glioma-infiltrating T cells after dendritic cell vaccination. Measured with immunoSEQ multiplex PCR; TCRdb has only the in-frame clones, and not every one. The sample has approximately 48,000 clones; over 75% are singletons. Sequencing used blood, obtained before dendritic cell vaccination. The receptor source for this set is a human donor with glioblastoma.

The genes are TRBV9 and TRBJ2-5; the D gene is possibly TRBD1 (6 bases). The germline gives CDR1 SGDLS, CDR2 YYNGEE. Trimming pared 1 base from V and 5 bases from J, leaving 9 bases between. The CDR3 is made up of 13 amino acids. The DNA of the CDR3 is TGTGCCAGCAGCGTAAATACAGGGGAGACCCAGTACTTC. Amino acids: CASSVNTGETQYF.

About this clone itself: Additional DNA sequences in this sample encode the identical CDR3. The CDR3 loop reads CASSLARGRETQYF. As DNA, the CDR3 is TGTGCCAGCAGCTTAGCGAGGGGGCGGGAGACCCAGTACTTC. The chain carries TRBV7-2 and TRBJ2-5; 7 bases are shared with TRBD1. The germline V gene has CDR1 SGHTA and CDR2 FQGNSA. The CDR3 loop spans 14 amino acids. V lost 0 bases, J lost 5 bases, and 3 bases stayed unmatched.

This clone was detected once. The chain employs TRBV19 and TRBJ2-5; 10 bases are a match to TRBD1. Germline V lookup: CDR1 LNHDA, CDR2 SQIVND (reference sequence). With V trimmed by 6 bases and J by 5 bases, 9 bases remained unmatched. This CDR3 has 15 amino acids. The CDR3 region is CASSTPGQGSETQYF. CDR3 DNA sequence: TGTGCCAGTAGCACCCCGGGACAGGGGTCGGAGACCCAGTACTTC.

V usage is TRBV10-3 and J usage is TRBJ2-3, with 8 bases lining up with TRBD2. This CDR3 has 16 residues. The germline gives CDR1 ENHRY, CDR2 SYGVKD. The V gene end was trimmed by 2 bases and the J gene end by 8 bases; junction bases not matched to a gene: 12. DNA of the CDR3: TGTGCCATCAGTGAGGGGAACGGGGGGGCGGGTTTTACGCAGTATTTT. Its protein product is CAISEGNGGAGFTQYF.